This TCR beta chain derives from a study of blood T cells in healthy people across ages. Germline V CDR1 and CDR2: ENHRY, SYGVKD. The V gene lost 7 bases and the J gene lost 3 bases, with 15 bases spanning the gap. This CDR3 comprises 14 residues. Combining a sample-barcoded 5' primer with a J-beta primer mix, a second PCR ran for about 6 to 11 cycles. All cDNA molecules were each tagged by a template-switch adaptor with 12 random nucleotides. From the 5' RACE reads, TCRdb called clonotypes with MiXCR, one entry per CDR3 protein. The sample lists around 1,900,000 distinct CDR3 sequences, roughly two fifths occurring once. This clonotype showed up just a few times.

This sequence was found in a human donor in good health. The source material was blood. The chain couples TRBV10-3 to TRBJ1-1; tentative D call: TRBD1 (6 bases). CDR3 protein: CAITDPGQDTEAFF. CDR3 coding DNA: TGTGCCATCACAGATCCGGGACAAGACACTGAAGCTTTCTTT.